The 16 T cell receptor beta chains below were found in one sample sequenced in a study of T cell responses to AZD1222 COVID-19 vaccine. Sequencing was performed with immunoSEQ multiplex PCR; in TCRdb, only in-frame clones are kept and a portion is missing. Counted here are roughly 130,000 clones, approximately 90% occurring once; the ten biggest clones make up just over 5.5%. This sample comprised peripheral blood, obtained on day 0 of AZD1222 vaccination. These receptors came from an adult in good health.

The V and J genes are TRBV18 and TRBJ2-1; 16 bases are a match to TRBD2. CDR1 is KGHSH and CDR2 is LQKENI in the germline V gene. Unmatched junction bases numbered 4, after V lost 1 base and J lost 1 base. This CDR3 has 19 amino acids. CDR3 region: CASSPQGLAGGMSYNEQFF. CDR3 coding DNA: TGTGCCAGCTCACCACAGGGACTAGCGGGAGGGATGTCCTACAATGAGCAGTTCTTC.

The CDR3 here is CASSFRQKGGYTF. In DNA, the CDR3 is TGTGCCAGCAGTTTCAGACAGAAGGGTGGCTACACCTTC. J is TRBJ1-2 and V is TRBV27; TRBD1 is a possible D gene (5 bases). V lost 3 bases and J lost 7, with 12 bases in between. This CDR3 region has 13 residues. Germline CDR1 reads MNHEY; CDR2 reads SMNVEV (reference sequence).

The chain recombines TRBV6-1 with TRBJ2-7, with D possibly called TRBD1 or TRBD2 (5 bases each). The V end lost 3 bases, the J end lost 8 bases, and 20 bases lay between the germline ends. The germline V gene has CDR1 MNHNS and CDR2 SASEGT. This CDR3 comprises 15 residues. The CDR3 here is CASSEAGIEGTQQYF. CDR3 sequence (DNA): TGTGCCAGCAGTGAGGCAGGGATTGAGGGTACTCAGCAGTACTTC.

This clone was picked up one time. As DNA, the CDR3 is TGTGCCAGCAGACCGGGGGTAGGGGGCAATCAGCCCCAGCATTTT. Amino acid sequence: CASRPGVGGNQPQHF. The genes are TRBV28 and TRBJ1-5, with D possibly matching TRBD1 (5 bases). The CDR3 length is 15 residues. From germline, CDR1 is MDHEN and CDR2 SYDVKM. With 6 bases removed from V and 2 bases from J, the gap between germline ends came to 14 bases. Complete variable domain (other parts from reference TRBV28 and TRBJ1-5): DVKVTQSSRYLVKRTGEKVFLECVQDMDHENMFWYRQDPGLGLRLIYFSYDVKMKEKGDIPEGYSVSREKKERFSLILESASTNQTSMYLCASRPGVGGNQPQHFGDGTRLSIL.

This clone was seen at least ten times. The chain joins TRBV4-2 to TRBJ2-7; 10 positions match TRBD2. Germline CDR1 is LGHNA and CDR2 is YNFKEQ. This CDR3 contains 19 residues. With V trimmed by 1 base and J by 6 bases, 18 bases remained unmatched. CDR3: CASSQAEASGSLDKGEQYF. In nucleotides, the CDR3 is TGTGCCAGCAGCCAAGCAGAGGCTAGCGGGAGTCTAGATAAGGGCGAGCAGTACTTC.

The gene calls are TRBV25-1 and TRBJ2-7; D perhaps matches TRBD1 (6 bases). V was shortened by 3 bases and J by 3 bases, with 12 bases between the two germline ends. Germline V gene data show CDR1 as MGHDK and CDR2 as SYGVNS. CDR3 length: 14 residues. This CDR3 is CASSETGLLYEQYF. The CDR3 DNA is TGTGCCAGCAGTGAGACAGGTCTACTCTACGAGCAGTACTTC.

This chain links TRBV7-9 with TRBJ1-3; D possibly corresponds to TRBD1 (6 bases). In germline, CDR1 is SEHNR, CDR2 FQNEAQ (reference sequence). V gave up 1 base and J gave up 2 bases, with 9 bases separating them. The CDR3 totals 15 residues. The CDR3 spells CASSLEWTAGNTIYF. Written as DNA, the CDR3 is TGTGCCAGCAGCTTAGAATGGACAGCTGGAAACACCATATATTTT.

The genes are TRBV16 and TRBJ1-3, with a weak D call TRBD1 (5 bases). The germline V gene has CDR1 KGHSY and CDR2 FQNENV. V lost 3 bases and J lost 8, with 17 bases in between. CDR3 length equals 15 residues. The CDR3 reads CASSQRGPPSHTIYF. The CDR3, as DNA: TGTGCCAGCAGCCAGCGGGGACCCCCGAGCCACACCATATATTTT.

The rearrangement links TRBV7-2 to TRBJ1-2; TRBD1 matches 8 bases. The CDR3 is 13 amino acids. Trimming took 3 bases from V and 7 from J; bases not matched to a gene: 4. Germline CDR1 SGHTA, CDR2 FQGNSA. CDR3 in amino acids: CASSLGQAAGYTF. CDR3 sequence (DNA): TGTGCCAGCAGCTTGGGACAGGCGGCTGGCTACACCTTC.

J is TRBJ2-2 and V is TRBV27; D ambiguous. CDR3 length: 15 residues. Trimming left V 0 bases short and J 6 bases short, with 11 bases between. Germline CDR1 and CDR2: MNHEY and SMNVEV (reference sequence). The CDR3 nucleotides read TGTGCCAGCAGTTTATCCCGCCGTCTGGCCGGGGAGCTGTTTTTT. It translates to CASSLSRRLAGELFF.

This chain connects TRBV6-2 or TRBV6-3 to TRBJ2-7, with D tentatively TRBD1 (7 bases). Germline assignment: CDR1 MNHEY and CDR2 SVGEGT. The CDR3 length is 14 residues. Trimming took off 6 bases at V and 4 bases at J, with 16 bases between the two ends. The CDR3 region is CASSRRGLRYEQYF. In DNA, the CDR3 is TGTGCCAGCAGCCGGAGGGGGCTACGGTACGAGCAGTACTTC.

The genes are TRBV3-1 (or the pseudogene TRBV3-2) and TRBJ1-2; 7 bases line up with TRBD1. Germline values: CDR1 LGHDT, CDR2 YNNKEL (reference sequence). This CDR3 is 15 amino acids long. The trim removed 4 bases at V and 3 bases at J, leaving 8 bases unmatched. CDR3 amino acids: CASSRAGGSDYGYTF. For the CDR3, the DNA is TGTGCCAGCAGCCGAGCAGGGGGTAGCGACTATGGCTACACCTTC.

This clone was seen once. This sequence joins TRBV29-1 and TRBJ2-1; 7 bases map to TRBD1. Germline-derived CDR1 and CDR2 are SQVTM and ANQGSEA. The V gene end was trimmed by 2 bases and the J gene end by 6 bases; junction bases not matched to a gene: 10. The CDR3 consists of 15 residues. In nucleotides, the CDR3 is TGCAGCGTTGAAACAGGGGCAAACAACGCCAATGAGCAGTTCTTC. Its protein is CSVETGANNANEQFF.

V gene TRBV19 combines with J gene TRBJ1-2; maybe TRBD1 (6 bases). Trimming cost V 5 bases and J 8 bases, with 21 bases left between them. Germline V gene lookup returns CDR1 LNHDA and CDR2 SQIVND (reference sequence). This CDR3 region has 15 residues. The DNA for the CDR3 is TGTGCCAGTAGTCCCGCGATAGGGGGGGTTGGAGGCTACACCTTC. Amino acid sequence: CASSPAIGGVGGYTF.

The chain links TRBV5-6 to TRBJ1-5; D is undetermined. Germline V gives CDR1 SGHDT, CDR2 YYEEEE. V dropped 1 base and J dropped 5 bases, with 10 bases sitting between them. CDR3 length equals 14 residues. The CDR3 region is CASSLRLSYQPQHF. CDR3 in DNA: TGTGCCAGCAGCTTGAGGTTGAGTTATCAGCCCCAGCATTTT. The full variable domain, rest sourced from reference TRBV5-6 and TRBJ1-5, is DAGVTQSPTHLIKTRGQQVTLRCSPKSGHDTVSWYQQALGQGPQFIFQYYEEEERQRGNFPDRFSGHQFPNYSSELNVNALLLGDSALYLCASSLRLSYQPQHFGDGTRLSIL.

The rearrangement joins TRBV24-1 to TRBJ1-5, with a possible D match to TRBD1 (5 bases). The CDR3 has 15 residues. Looked up from germline, CDR1 is KGHDR and CDR2 is SFDVKD. V lost 5 bases and J lost 6, with 16 bases in between. CDR3: CATSANGGVTQPQHF. For the CDR3, the DNA is TGTGCCACCAGTGCTAATGGGGGGGTAACTCAGCCCCAGCATTTT.